This TCR beta chain stems from a study of cytomegalovirus exposure and HLA in healthy donors. Researchers ran the PCR with 60 Vbeta and 13 Jbeta primers. Assay used: immunoSEQ multiplex PCR; TCRdb lists only in-frame clones, some missing. The sample carries around 190,000 clones, approximately 79% recorded once. The V and J ends lost 5 bases and 4 bases respectively, with 14 bases between them. This CDR3 spans 14 amino acids. The germline V gene has CDR1 MDHEN and CDR2 SYDVKM. Though probably carrying unrecorded immune exposures, donors were nominally healthy at sampling. Sequencing was done on a sample of PBMCs. The sequence came from a woman under 30 in good health and CMV-seronegative. This rearrangement joins TRBV28 to TRBJ1-1; perhaps TRBD1 as D (5 bases). The CDR3 DNA follows: TGTGCCAGCAGTATCTCAGGGTTGGGCACTGAAGCTTTCTTT. It encodes CASSISGLGTEAFF.